This T cell receptor beta chain was identified during a study of T cells in Graves' hyperthyroidism and ophthalmopathy. In this sample, this clonotype turned up many times. Possible read error: a much larger clone is one base away. The CDR3 regions of TCR beta were amplified from RNA transcripts. TCR CDR3 underwent first-round RT-PCR with the HTBI primer set. TCRdb redid the calling of the multiplex PCR reads with MiXCR, one entry per CDR3 protein. The sample has roughly 800,000 distinct CDR3 sequences; over 35% are singletons. The material sequenced was blood. This receptor was taken from a man between 18 and 29 years old with Graves' hyperthyroidism.

CDR3 sequence: CASSLGQGRNQPQHF. As DNA, the CDR3 is TGTGCCAGCAGCTTAGGACAGGGCCGCAATCAGCCCCAGCATTTT. The chain has TRBV7-6 and TRBJ1-5, with 7 bases aligning to TRBD1. V gave up 1 base and J gave up 2 bases; unmatched junction bases: 2. CDR3 length: 15 amino acids. Germline-derived CDR1 and CDR2 are SGHVS and FNYEAQ. Supplemented by reference TRBV7-6 and TRBJ1-5, the full variable domain reads GAGVSQSPRYKVTKRGQDVALRCDPISGHVSLYWYRQALGQGPEFLTYFNYEAQQDKSGLPNDRFSAERPEGSISTLTIQRTEQRDSAMYRCASSLGQGRNQPQHFGDGTRLSIL.